The 27 T cell receptor beta chains reported below all come from one sample, sequenced in a study of cytomegalovirus exposure and HLA in healthy donors. Amplification used 60 Vbeta primers and 13 Jbeta primers. The table came from immunoSEQ multiplex PCR; TCRdb's copy has only in-frame clones and leaves some out. The sample totals over 35,000 clones; its top ten clones hold under 2%. Material: PBMCs. These receptors all come from a woman in her 30s in good health and CMV-seronegative.

The chain carries TRBV9 and TRBJ2-3, with 7 bases lining up with TRBD1. The germline gives CDR1 SGDLS, CDR2 YYNGEE. The CDR3 is made up of 16 amino acids. V lost 3 bases to trimming and J lost 0 bases; unmatched junction nucleotides: 7. CDR3 residues: CASSAGRQGSTDTQYF. For the CDR3, the DNA is TGTGCCAGCAGCGCTGGGAGACAGGGTAGCACAGATACGCAGTATTTT.

The rearrangement joins TRBV5-1 to TRBJ1-1; 7 nucleotides align to TRBD1. Germline trimming cut 4 bases from V and 1 base from J; bases unmatched to any gene: 7. The CDR3 extends over 15 amino acids. Germline assignment: CDR1 SGHRS and CDR2 YFSETQ. The CDR3 nucleotides read TGCGCCAGCAGCCTGACAGGGTCGGGGAACACTGAAGCTTTCTTT. Its protein product is CASSLTGSGNTEAFF. The full variable domain, its missing parts supplied by reference TRBV5-1 and TRBJ1-1, is KAGVTQTPRYLIKTRGQQVTLSCSPISGHRSVSWYQQTPGQGLQFLFEYFSETQRNKGNFPGRFSGRQFSNSRSEMNVSTLELGDSALYLCASSLTGSGNTEAFFGQGTRLTVV.

V and J are TRBV5-1 and TRBJ2-1, with 7 bases matching TRBD2. Germline V CDR1 and CDR2: SGHRS, YFSETQ. J was trimmed by 3 bases and V by 4 bases; bases with no gene match: 7. The CDR3 covers 15 residues. The CDR3 is CASSPGGGDYNEQFF. CDR3 DNA sequence: TGCGCCAGCAGCCCCGGTGGGGGGGACTACAATGAGCAGTTCTTC.

The chain uses TRBV6-1 and TRBJ2-7, with 8 bases identical to TRBD1. The ends lost 0 bases at V and 3 bases at J; junction bases unmatched: 10. The CDR3 consists of 17 residues. From germline, CDR1 is MNHNS and CDR2 SASEGT. CDR3 region: CASSEAHRTGPNYEQYF. CDR3 coding DNA: TGTGCCAGCAGTGAAGCTCATCGGACAGGGCCTAACTACGAGCAGTACTTC.

J is TRBJ2-2 and V is TRBV5-6, with unresolved D. The germline gives CDR1 SGHDT, CDR2 YYEEEE. Deletions cut 7 bases from V and 3 bases from J, with 13 bases between. CDR3 length equals 14 residues. The CDR3 here is CASSRRRYTGELFF. CDR3 DNA sequence: TGTGCCAGCTCCCGGCGGCGCTACACCGGGGAGCTGTTTTTT. The variable domain in full, with the rest retrieved from reference TRBV5-6 and TRBJ2-2, is DAGVTQSPTHLIKTRGQQVTLRCSPKSGHDTVSWYQQALGQGPQFIFQYYEEEERQRGNFPDRFSGHQFPNYSSELNVNALLLGDSALYLCASSRRRYTGELFFGEGSRLTVL.

This chain links TRBV18 with TRBJ2-7; TRBD1 aligns across 8 bases. This CDR3 is built from 11 residues. Germline V gene data show CDR1 as KGHSH and CDR2 as LQKENI. V shed 3 bases, J shed 10 bases, and the junction held 2 bases outside the gene matches. The CDR3 DNA sequence: TGTGCCAGCTCACCGGGGACAGGACAGTACTTC. Amino acids: CASSPGTGQYF. Complete variable domain (other parts from reference TRBV18 and TRBJ2-7): NAGVMQNPRHLVRRRGQEARLRCSPMKGHSHVYWYRQLPEEGLKFMVYLQKENIIDESGMPKERFSAEFPKEGPSILRIQQVVRGDSAAYFCASSPGTGQYFGPGTRLTVT.

The chain has TRBV7-9 and TRBJ2-2, with unresolved D. V lost 5 bases to trimming and J lost 0 bases, with 10 bases between them. The CDR3 loop spans 15 amino acids. The germline V gene encodes CDR1 SEHNR and CDR2 FQNEAQ (reference sequence). DNA for the CDR3: TGTGCCAGCAGCGCAACGGTCGCGAACACCGGGGAGCTGTTTTTT. This sequence encodes CASSATVANTGELFF.

This chain joins TRBV18 and TRBJ2-7; tentatively, D is TRBD1 (6 bases). The CDR3 covers 14 residues. Germline assignment: CDR1 KGHSH and CDR2 LQKENI. V dropped 6 bases and J dropped 6 bases, with 18 bases sitting between them. DNA of the CDR3: TGTGCCAGCTCCCCCCAATGGGACAACGCCGAGCAGTACTTC. As protein: CASSPQWDNAEQYF.

This chain links TRBV19 with TRBJ1-1, with D possibly matching TRBD1 (6 bases). Between the trimmed V and J ends, which lost 6 bases and 2 bases, there was a span of 13 bases. The CDR3 covers 14 residues. Germline-derived CDR1 and CDR2 are LNHDA and SQIVND (reference sequence). The CDR3 coding sequence is TGTGCCAGTAGCGCTCAGGACAGAAACACTGAAGCTTTCTTT. As protein: CASSAQDRNTEAFF.

The V gene is TRBV6-1, the J gene TRBJ1-5; 8 bases align to TRBD1. After removal of 0 bases from V and 5 bases from J, the junction contained 3 bases not matched to a gene. Germline V gene sequence: CDR1 MNHNS, CDR2 SASEGT. The CDR3 totals 15 residues. CDR3 region: CASSEARDRHQPQHF. In nucleotides, the CDR3 is TGTGCCAGCAGTGAAGCGAGGGACAGGCATCAGCCCCAGCATTTT.

J is TRBJ2-5 and V is TRBV5-8; TRBD1 agrees at 10 bases. The CDR3 contains 16 residues. Germline values: CDR1 SGHTS, CDR2 YDEGEE. V lost 4 bases, J lost 4 bases, and 10 bases stayed unmatched. CDR3: CASSRGQGKGGETQYF. The CDR3 DNA follows: TGTGCCAGCAGCAGGGGACAGGGGAAAGGGGGAGAGACCCAGTACTTC.

The rearrangement joins TRBV5-1 to TRBJ1-3; 7 bases align to TRBD1. V shed 4 bases, J shed 4 bases, and the junction held 11 bases outside the gene matches. This CDR3 region has 16 residues. Germline values: CDR1 SGHRS, CDR2 YFSETQ. CDR3 protein: CASSPDRSFPGNTIYF. The CDR3 region has the DNA TGCGCCAGCAGCCCGGACAGGAGTTTTCCGGGAAACACCATATATTTT.

The gene calls are TRBV19 and TRBJ2-7; 7 nucleotides agree with TRBD1. V lost 2 bases and J lost 4; bases outside the gene matches: 8. The CDR3 is 15 residues long. Per germline, CDR1 LNHDA and CDR2 SQIVND (reference sequence). The CDR3 DNA is TGTGCCAGTAGTATAACACCGGGACAGAGATACGAGCAGTACTTC. Its protein product is CASSITPGQRYEQYF.

The chain couples TRBV18 to TRBJ2-1; 7 bases align to TRBD2. CDR3 size: 17 residues. Trimming took 1 base from V and 4 from J; bases not matched to a gene: 10. CDR1 is KGHSH and CDR2 is LQKENI in the germline V gene. CDR3 loop: CASSPHAPGTTYNEQFF. The CDR3 DNA reads TGTGCCAGCTCACCACATGCTCCTGGGACTACATACAATGAGCAGTTCTTC.

The V gene is TRBV7-9, the J gene TRBJ2-2, with 12 bases matching TRBD2. Germline trimming cut 1 base from V and 3 bases from J; bases unmatched to any gene: 9. This CDR3 is built from 19 residues. CDR1 is SEHNR and CDR2 is FQNEAQ in the germline V gene (reference sequence). The CDR3 DNA reads TGTGCCAGCAGCTTAGAGTCTAGCGGGAGGGCCTGGTACACCGGGGAGCTGTTTTTT. It encodes CASSLESSGRAWYTGELFF.

V is TRBV29-1 and J is TRBJ2-1; 9 positions match TRBD2. This CDR3 spans 14 amino acids. V lost 4 bases to trimming and J lost 5 bases; unmatched junction nucleotides: 6. From germline, CDR1 is SQVTM and CDR2 ANQGSEA. CDR3 sequence (DNA): TGCAGCGTTGTTGCGGGAGGGGCCGACAATGAGCAGTTCTTC. It codes for CSVVAGGADNEQFF.

Here the CDR3 DNA reads TGTGCCTGGATCCCGGGAGAGGTTCCCTACAATGAGCAGTTCTTC. Protein product: CAWIPGEVPYNEQFF. This chain joins TRBV30 and TRBJ2-1; a weak D match, TRBD2 (6 bases). Germline CDR1 and CDR2: GTSNPN and SVGIG (reference sequence). This CDR3 is built from 15 residues. Trimming took off 4 bases at V and 2 bases at J, with 15 bases between the two ends.

The chain joins TRBV30 to TRBJ2-7, with TRBD2 matching 8 bases. The CDR3 spans 13 residues. CDR1 is GTSNPN, CDR2 SVGIG, per germline (reference sequence). The CDR3, as DNA: TGTGCTGTGGCCGGGGGGGGCACCTACGAGCAGTACTTC. Translated, it gives CAVAGGGTYEQYF.

J is TRBJ2-7 and V is TRBV6-1; 10 nucleotides line up with TRBD1. This CDR3 is built from 15 residues. The V gene's germline CDR1 is MNHNS and CDR2 SASEGT. With 2 bases clipped from V and 3 bases from J, the junction kept 4 bases outside the gene matches. As DNA, the CDR3 is TGTGCCAGCAGTGAATGGGGACAGGGGAACTACGAGCAGTACTTC. Its protein product is CASSEWGQGNYEQYF.

The DNA for the CDR3 is TGTGCCAGCAGTTACAGGAGCGGGGCCTACGAGCAGTACTTC. Amino acid sequence: CASSYRSGAYEQYF. The J gene is TRBJ2-7, the V gene TRBV6-5, with 7 positions matching TRBD2. This CDR3 region has 14 residues. Germline CDR1 MNHEY, CDR2 SVGAGI. The ends lost 2 bases at V and 2 bases at J; junction bases unmatched: 3.

V is TRBV2 and J is TRBJ2-3, with 9 bases lining up with TRBD2. The CDR3 is made up of 15 amino acids. Germline CDR1 reads SNHLY; CDR2 reads FYNNEI. The junction had 10 bases not matched to a gene; V was cut back by 7 bases and J by 5 bases. The CDR3 loop reads CASTPEVAGEDTQYF. In DNA, the CDR3 is TGTGCCAGCACGCCTGAGGTAGCGGGAGAAGATACGCAGTATTTT.

The chain combines TRBV11-2 with TRBJ1-2; 12 nucleotides match TRBD1. J was trimmed by 4 bases and V by 5 bases; bases with no gene match: 5. From germline, CDR1 is SGHAT and CDR2 FQNNGV. The CDR3 totals 15 residues. CDR3 sequence: CASSSPGQGAYGYTF. In DNA form, the CDR3 reads TGTGCCAGCAGCAGTCCGGGACAGGGGGCCTATGGCTACACCTTC.

The chain carries TRBV6-5 and TRBJ2-7; 7 nucleotides align to TRBD1. The CDR3 covers 15 residues. From germline, CDR1 is MNHEY and CDR2 SVGAGI. With 5 bases clipped from V and 7 bases from J, the junction kept 14 bases outside the gene matches. For the CDR3, the DNA is TGTGCCAGCAGTCGACTTGCACAGGGGAAAGAAGAGCAGTACTTC. This sequence encodes CASSRLAQGKEEQYF.

This chain connects TRBV18 to TRBJ2-7, with D possibly TRBD2 on 6 matching bases. This CDR3 has 13 residues. CDR1 is KGHSH, CDR2 LQKENI, per germline. V gave up 4 bases and J gave up 0 bases, with 7 bases separating them. CDR3: CASSRGDSYEQYF. In nucleotides, the CDR3 is TGTGCCAGCTCACGGGGGGACTCCTACGAGCAGTACTTC.

V usage is TRBV11-3 and J usage is TRBJ2-7; 10 bases line up with TRBD1. The V and J ends lost 1 base and 2 bases, in that order; junction bases with no gene match: 2. Germline values: CDR1 SGHNT, CDR2 YENEEA. The CDR3 contains 15 residues. CDR3 coding DNA: TGTGCCAGCAGCTTAGGGACAGGGGGGGCCTACGAGCAGTACTTC. Protein: CASSLGTGGAYEQYF.

The CDR3 here is CASSDRGVGTEAFF. CDR3 DNA sequence: TGTGCCAGCAGTGATAGGGGCGTGGGCACTGAAGCTTTCTTT. The rearrangement links TRBV2 to TRBJ1-1, with D perhaps TRBD1 (5 bases). Germline V gene lookup returns CDR1 SNHLY and CDR2 FYNNEI. Between the trimmed V and J ends, which lost 3 bases and 4 bases, there was a span of 12 bases. This CDR3 is built from 14 residues. The full variable domain, rest sourced from reference TRBV2 and TRBJ1-1, is EPEVTQTPSHQVTQMGQEVILRCVPISNHLYFYWYRQILGQKVEFLVSFYNNEISEKSEIFDDQFSVERPDGSNFTLKIRSTKLEDSAMYFCASSDRGVGTEAFFGQGTRLTVV.

V gene TRBV4-2 combines with J gene TRBJ2-7, with D possibly being TRBD2 (6 bases). CDR1 is LGHNA, CDR2 YNFKEQ, per germline. Trimming shortened V by 1 base and J by 1 base, and 14 bases separated the two germline ends. The CDR3 is made up of 16 amino acids. The CDR3 bases are TGTGCCAGCAGCCAAGGGGACCGGGACTCATCCTACGAGCAGTACTTC. Translating gives CASSQGDRDSSYEQYF.